This TCR beta chain was sequenced for a study of PD-L1 blockade in urothelial cancer (dated 2017 in TCRdb). Regarding the study in general: All patients started therapy around 2014 and received atezolizumab 1,200 mg intravenously every 3 weeks. About 85% of the 29 patients were males with bladder-origin urothelial cancer, and about two thirds of the roughly 30 reported a prior smoking history. Patients had an ECOG performance status of 0 or 1 and had received between 0 and 3 prior chemotherapy regimens. Blood samples were analyzed at two time points: 3 weeks after treatment start (second dose) and 6 weeks after treatment start. Blood samples gave median yields of approximately 130,000 T cells and over 80,000 unique TCRs, along with a median clonality of approximately 0.08. Somatic, immune and clinical correlates of response to PD-L1 blockade with atezolizumab in urothelial cancer were the focus of an exploratory multi-omic analysis. Pretreatment tumor samples and matched peripheral blood, collected serially before and after atezolizumab treatment, underwent TCR sequencing. Progression-free survival longer than 6 months counted as durable clinical benefit, and TCR features were additionally tested against both progression-free and overall survival. In the same patients, whole exome sequencing and RNA sequencing of pretreatment tumors were performed in addition to TCR sequencing. Durable clinical benefit was achieved by nine patients and was not achieved by 20 patients. Under 30 patients had pretreatment blood TCR-seq, about 25 had at least one posttreatment blood collection, and about 25 had tumor TCR-seq.

Results and caveats for the whole study, not just this receptor: A pretreatment peripheral blood TCR clonality below the median was linked to improved progression-free and overall survival. Because the sample size was small (n of about 31) and many of the analyses were exploratory, the results are meant to be hypothesis-generating. At 3 weeks after the start of treatment, tumor-associated TCR clones in peripheral blood had expanded more in patients with durable benefit (n of about 21, p = 0.022).

A cohort of about 31 patients with locally advanced or metastatic urothelial carcinoma, treated at Memorial Sloan Kettering on a trial protocol, was included. Peripheral blood mononuclear cells were collected from each patient pretreatment and during treatment, giving between 1 and 8 total time points per patient. The Qiagen DNeasy Blood extraction kit was used to purify genomic DNA from total PBMCs and from tumor samples. PBMCs were collected pretreatment and during treatment and were isolated and stored as previously described. With regard to this clone: This receptor's antigen is unknown. Per-base quality was not reported, and no clone a single base away is much larger than it.

To estimate absolute template abundance from read counts, synthetic TCR analog templates were spiked into each PCR. Using the immunoSEQ assay, TCRbeta CDR3 regions were amplified from genomic DNA with bias-controlled V and J gene primers. Rearranged TCRbeta segments were sequenced at approximately 20X coverage. As for the authors' bioinformatics: Clustering was used to correct sequencing errors, and CDR3s were annotated against IMGT so that V, D and J genes could be assigned. Out-of-frame and stop-codon sequences were excluded, and only productive TCRbeta rearrangements were used in downstream analyses. To compute clonality, Shannon entropy was normalized by the log of the number of unique productive sequences and then subtracted from one. Clones differing between time points or between blood and tumor were identified by Fisher's exact test with Benjamini-Hochberg correction at adjusted p below 0.01. The clones in this table, taken by TCRdb from immuneACCESS, are in-frame only. Not every clone is retained; where verified, under half of the shortfall comes from an unresolved V gene, and the cause of the rest is unknown. From that table come the V and J calls and clone size; the DNA was used to work out D and trimming. The sample table lists tens of thousands of clones, more than 75% of them with a count of one. The leading ten clones occupy approximately 9.5% of the sample.

Source: PBMCs, taken around atezolizumab (anti-PD-L1) treatment. The TCR comes from a man aged 70 or older with urothelial cancer.

The bases are TGTGCCAGTAGTATAGATCCCTCAGAAAACATTCAGTACTTC. Its amino acids are CASSIDPSENIQYF. The V gene is TRBV19 and the J gene is TRBJ2-4; the D gene remains uncertain. From the germline V gene (reference sequence), CDR1 is LNHDA and CDR2 is SQIVND. Inclusive of the bounding cysteine and phenylalanine, the CDR3 is 14 residues long. The sequence is cut down to CDR3 DNA, 42 bases in frame from base 1. V lost 0 bases and J lost 5 bases; the stretch between them is 8 bases long.